This TCR beta chain was sequenced during a study of cytomegalovirus exposure and HLA in healthy donors. About the research overall: The approximately 120 million unique TCR beta sequences, from 150 million to 200 million T cells, were found by an earlier analysis.

J was trimmed by 2 bases and V by 4 bases; bases with no gene match: 5. The CDR3 covers 14 residues. The germline V gene has CDR1 LGHNA and CDR2 YSLEER. The PCR made use of 60 Vbeta and 13 Jbeta primers. Clones were read by immunoSEQ multiplex PCR, and TCRdb kept only the in-frame ones, dropping some. The sample records around 100,000 clones, 73% being singletons. Study outcomes and limitations: The majority of CMV-associated TCR beta chains were reported as apparently HLA-restricted in a later analysis. In a later analysis, V- and J-gene trimming of beta chains associated with a DCLRE1C missense variant, replicated independently. Specific recognition of CMV antigens was confirmed in vitro for three chains (all CMV-associated).

Notes on this clone: The antigen remains undetermined.

The receptor's source is a man aged 35 to 55 in good health and CMV-seronegative. The sequenced material came from PBMCs. The chain recombines TRBV4-3 with TRBJ2-7; 7 bases align to TRBD2. DNA of the CDR3: TGCGCCAGCAGCCTTACCCGGGGGGCCTACGAGCAGTACTTC. This gives the protein CASSLTRGAYEQYF.